The 2 T cell receptor beta chains in this list originate from one sample, sequenced in a study of T-cell reconstitution after alpha-beta-depleted transplantation in children. The TCRbeta library incorporated unique molecular identifiers. Using its own MiXCR run on the PCR reads, TCRdb lists one record per CDR3 protein. The profile shows about a million distinct CDR3 sequences, about 26% of them singletons. The sample here was PBMCs, mostly from graft donor cells, taken 360 days after TCRalphabeta/CD19-depleted stem cell transplant. These receptors were collected from a boy under three years old who had a stem cell transplant for SCID, so the T cells may come from the graft donor.

This clonotype was picked up many times. The chain combines TRBV27 with TRBJ2-3, with 10 bases that match TRBD1. From germline, CDR1 is MNHEY and CDR2 SMNVEV (reference sequence). There are 17 residues in the CDR3. Trimming removed 6 bases from V and 0 bases from J; junction bases left unmatched: 9. CDR3 nucleotides: TGTGCCAGCAGCCCGACGGGACAGGGGATAAGCACAGATACGCAGTATTTT. Its translation is CASSPTGQGISTDTQYF.

This rearrangement joins TRBV4-3 to TRBJ2-1; the D gene is possibly TRBD1 (5 bases). V shed 4 bases and J shed 8 bases, with 15 bases lying between them. The germline CDR1 and CDR2 sequences are LGHNA and YSLEER. This CDR3 comprises 14 residues. As DNA, the CDR3 is TGCGCCAGCAGCCGAACGGGCAGGGTGGATGAGCAGTTCTTC. Encoded protein: CASSRTGRVDEQFF.